This T cell receptor (beta chain) was documented in a study of post-analysis software for immune sequencing data. Regarding the study as a whole: With F measure, samples from one preparation batch clustered together strongly. In patients, TRBV5-6, TRBV5-1 and TRBV20-1 belonged to five TRBV segments found more frequently than in controls.

Points on this clonotype: The target antigen is unknown.

This CDR3 comprises 15 residues. V gave up 6 bases and J gave up 6 bases; unmatched junction bases: 10. TCR beta cDNA libraries had unique molecular identifiers. Between roughly 0.9 and 11 million T cells gave rise to hundreds of thousands of cDNA molecules. TCRdb passed the PCR reads through MiXCR, listing each CDR3 protein once. The sample consists of 820,000 or so distinct CDR3 sequences, approximately 53% of them appearing once. The genes are TRBV12-3 or TRBV12-4 and TRBJ2-1; TRBD2 matches 8 bases. The source of this sequence is a girl between 5 and 17 years old with multiple sclerosis. Input material: blood. The CDR3 DNA follows: TGTGCCAGCAGCCCCGGGGTAGCGGGGTCCAATGAGCAGTTCTTC. Its protein is CASSPGVAGSNEQFF.